These T cell receptor beta chains were read from a single sample in a study of T-cell reconstitution after alpha-beta-depleted transplantation in children. MiXCR was run by TCRdb on the PCR reads, yielding one entry per CDR3 protein. The data show approximately 640,000 distinct CDR3 sequences, approximately 15% seen once. The sample was PBMCs from the stem cell graft donor, taken from the stem cell graft. Source of these receptors: a human donor who donated a stem cell graft to a child with acute myeloid leukemia. Each CDR3 is given with its conserved first and last residue. The D gene is left open where the match is weak. Size tells how often a clone was seen (once, few, many) or the class of an expanded clone, and some rows leave it out.

cdr3_aa: CASSDGDEQFF; cdr3_nt: TGCGCCAGCAGTGATGGCGATGAGCAGTTCTTC; v_call: TRBV10-2; clone_size: many; d_call: -; j_call: TRBJ2-1
cdr3_aa: CASSLAGLAHEQFF; cdr3_nt: TGTGCCAGCAGCTTAGCGGGACTAGCCCATGAGCAGTTCTTC; v_call: TRBV7-2; clone_size: -; d_call: TRBD2; j_call: TRBJ2-1
cdr3_aa: CATSEGFDRSPLHF; cdr3_nt: TGTGCCACCAGTGAGGGGTTTGATCGGTCACCCCTCCACTTT; v_call: TRBV24-1; clone_size: many; d_call: -; j_call: TRBJ1-6
cdr3_aa: CSGHSRGRTPLHF; cdr3_nt: TGCAGCGGTCATTCCAGGGGGCGGACACCCCTCCACTTT; v_call: TRBV20-1; clone_size: many; d_call: TRBD1; j_call: TRBJ1-6
cdr3_aa: CASSYHPYGEDNEQFF; cdr3_nt: TGTGCCAGCAGTTACCACCCATATGGGGAGGACAATGAGCAGTTCTTC; v_call: TRBV6-2/TRBV6-3; clone_size: many; d_call: -; j_call: TRBJ2-1
cdr3_aa: CSVEVGNTIYF; cdr3_nt: TGCAGCGTTGAAGTGGGAAACACCATATATTTT; v_call: TRBV29-1; clone_size: many; d_call: -; j_call: TRBJ1-3
cdr3_aa: CASSPRDSGNTIYF; cdr3_nt: TGCGCCAGCAGCCCCAGGGACTCTGGAAACACCATATATTTT; v_call: TRBV5-1; clone_size: -; d_call: -; j_call: TRBJ1-3
cdr3_aa: CASTSVTEAFF; cdr3_nt: TGTGCCAGCACCAGTGTCACTGAAGCTTTCTTT; v_call: TRBV2; clone_size: -; d_call: -; j_call: TRBJ1-1
cdr3_aa: CASSYHREGSSGNTIYF; cdr3_nt: TGCGCCAGCAGCTACCACAGGGAGGGGAGCTCTGGAAACACCATATATTTT; v_call: TRBV5-1; clone_size: many; d_call: -; j_call: TRBJ1-3
cdr3_aa: CSARPLAGGPTTYNEQFF; cdr3_nt: TGCAGTGCTAGGCCCCTAGCGGGGGGACCTACGACCTACAATGAGCAGTTCTTC; v_call: TRBV20-1; clone_size: many; d_call: TRBD2; j_call: TRBJ2-1
cdr3_aa: CASSFQGRRTDTQYF; cdr3_nt: TGTGCCAGCAGCTTCCAGGGGCGGCGGACAGATACGCAGTATTTT; v_call: TRBV5-7; clone_size: many; d_call: -; j_call: TRBJ2-3
cdr3_aa: CASSTNWGKSTEAFF; cdr3_nt: TGTGCCAGCAGTACCAATTGGGGGAAAAGCACTGAAGCTTTCTTT; v_call: TRBV12-3/TRBV12-4; clone_size: -; d_call: -; j_call: TRBJ1-1
cdr3_aa: CASSLAWGLAGGEDIQYF; cdr3_nt: TGTGCCAGCAGCTTAGCTTGGGGACTAGCGGGGGGCGAGGACATTCAGTACTTC; v_call: TRBV7-2; clone_size: -; d_call: TRBD2; j_call: TRBJ2-4
cdr3_aa: CASSDSPGTKNIQYF; cdr3_nt: TGTGCCAGCAGTGACTCGCCAGGGACCAAAAACATTCAGTACTTC; v_call: TRBV6-4; clone_size: -; d_call: -; j_call: TRBJ2-4
cdr3_aa: CASSFLGEFAIYF; cdr3_nt: TGTGCCAGCAGCTTCCTTGGGGAATTCGCCATATATTTT; v_call: TRBV7-9; clone_size: -; d_call: -; j_call: TRBJ1-3
cdr3_aa: CASPHPWEDSGNTIYF; cdr3_nt: TGCGCCAGCCCCCACCCCTGGGAGGATTCTGGAAACACCATATATTTT; v_call: TRBV10-2; clone_size: -; d_call: -; j_call: TRBJ1-3
cdr3_aa: CASSQVAGGFDTQYF; cdr3_nt: TGCGCCAGCAGCCAAGTAGCGGGGGGTTTTGATACGCAGTATTTT; v_call: TRBV4-3; clone_size: few; d_call: TRBD2; j_call: TRBJ2-3
cdr3_aa: CASSLETARETQYF; cdr3_nt: TGTGCCAGCAGCTTAGAGACGGCTAGAGAGACCCAGTACTTC; v_call: TRBV13; clone_size: few; d_call: -; j_call: TRBJ2-5
cdr3_aa: CASSLRGNENEKLFF; cdr3_nt: TGTGCCAGCAGCCTACGAGGGAATGAGAATGAAAAACTGTTTTTT; v_call: TRBV12-3/TRBV12-4; clone_size: -; d_call: -; j_call: TRBJ1-4
cdr3_aa: CSVEGPAGGRNEQFF; cdr3_nt: TGCAGCGTTGAAGGGCCAGCGGGGGGCCGCAATGAGCAGTTCTTC; v_call: TRBV29-1; clone_size: many; d_call: TRBD2; j_call: TRBJ2-1
cdr3_aa: CSASQGGTSYEQYF; cdr3_nt: TGCAGTGCCTCCCAAGGGGGAACCTCCTACGAGCAGTACTTC; v_call: TRBV20-1; clone_size: -; d_call: -; j_call: TRBJ2-7
cdr3_aa: CASSEFGRGGGELFF; cdr3_nt: TGTGCCAGCAGTGAATTTGGTCGGGGCGGCGGGGAGCTGTTTTTT; v_call: TRBV25-1; clone_size: -; d_call: -; j_call: TRBJ2-2
cdr3_aa: CASSFQGSEQYF; cdr3_nt: TGTGCCAGCAGCTTTCAGGGTTCCGAGCAGTACTTC; v_call: TRBV5-6; clone_size: few; d_call: -; j_call: TRBJ2-7
cdr3_aa: CSVPGLGQPQHF; cdr3_nt: TGCAGTGTCCCCGGGCTCGGTCAGCCCCAGCATTTT; v_call: TRBV20-1; clone_size: many; d_call: -; j_call: TRBJ1-5
cdr3_aa: CASSLGPRDRGLEQYF; cdr3_nt: TGTGCCAGCAGCTTAGGACCCCGGGACAGGGGGCTCGAGCAGTACTTC; v_call: TRBV7-8; clone_size: -; d_call: TRBD1; j_call: TRBJ2-7
cdr3_aa: CASSGGGSFNSPLHF; cdr3_nt: TGTGCCAGCAGCGGGGGAGGGAGCTTTAATTCACCCCTCCACTTT; v_call: TRBV9; clone_size: many; d_call: -; j_call: TRBJ1-6
cdr3_aa: CASSFSGTSNTEAFF; cdr3_nt: TGCGCCAGCAGCTTCTCCGGGACATCCAACACTGAAGCTTTCTTT; v_call: TRBV5-1; clone_size: -; d_call: -; j_call: TRBJ1-1
cdr3_aa: CASSLKLAGGDEQFF; cdr3_nt: TGCGCCAGCAGCTTGAAACTAGCGGGGGGCGATGAGCAGTTCTTC; v_call: TRBV5-1; clone_size: -; d_call: TRBD2; j_call: TRBJ2-1
cdr3_aa: CATSAATARTDTQYF; cdr3_nt: TGTGCCACCAGTGCCGCCACGGCTAGGACAGATACGCAGTATTTT; v_call: TRBV24-1; clone_size: few; d_call: -; j_call: TRBJ2-3
cdr3_aa: CASSLSGTGVNTEAFF; cdr3_nt: TGTGCCAGCAGCTTATCGGGGACAGGGGTTAACACTGAAGCTTTCTTT; v_call: TRBV7-2; clone_size: -; d_call: TRBD1; j_call: TRBJ1-1
cdr3_aa: CSAITGEQFF; cdr3_nt: TGCAGCGCGATTACAGGAGAGCAGTTCTTC; v_call: TRBV29-1; clone_size: many; d_call: -; j_call: TRBJ2-1
cdr3_aa: CSARSRASSYNEQFF; cdr3_nt: TGCAGTGCTCGCTCCAGGGCCAGCTCCTACAATGAGCAGTTCTTC; v_call: TRBV20-1; clone_size: many; d_call: -; j_call: TRBJ2-1
cdr3_aa: CSADQQGLEQYF; cdr3_nt: TGCAGTGCTGATCAACAGGGCCTCGAGCAGTACTTC; v_call: TRBV20-1; clone_size: many; d_call: -; j_call: TRBJ2-7
cdr3_aa: CASSSPVEADASSYEQYF; cdr3_nt: TGTGCCAGCAGCTCCCCCGTAGAGGCGGACGCGAGCTCCTACGAGCAGTACTTC; v_call: TRBV11-1; clone_size: few; d_call: -; j_call: TRBJ2-7
cdr3_aa: CSVGKLSTDTQYF; cdr3_nt: TGCAGCGTTGGGAAGCTCAGCACAGATACGCAGTATTTT; v_call: TRBV29-1; clone_size: many; d_call: -; j_call: TRBJ2-3
cdr3_aa: CATSKGWFTDTQYF; cdr3_nt: TGTGCCACCAGCAAGGGGTGGTTCACAGATACGCAGTATTTT; v_call: TRBV15; clone_size: -; d_call: -; j_call: TRBJ2-3
cdr3_aa: CASSTKETQYF; cdr3_nt: TGTGCCAGCAGCACGAAAGAGACCCAGTACTTC; v_call: TRBV7-2; clone_size: many; d_call: -; j_call: TRBJ2-5
cdr3_aa: CASSSGTGDLDTEAFF; cdr3_nt: TGTGCCAGCAGTTCCGGGACAGGGGACCTAGACACTGAAGCTTTCTTT; v_call: TRBV6-5; clone_size: many; d_call: TRBD1; j_call: TRBJ1-1
cdr3_aa: CASSQDLANRPEQFF; cdr3_nt: TGTGCCAGCAGCCAAGATCTAGCCAACCGCCCGGAGCAGTTCTTC; v_call: TRBV3-1; clone_size: -; d_call: -; j_call: TRBJ2-1
cdr3_aa: CASSQESRDRQYF; cdr3_nt: TGCGCCAGCAGCCAAGAATCACGGGACAGACAGTACTTC; v_call: TRBV4-3; clone_size: -; d_call: TRBD1; j_call: TRBJ2-4
cdr3_aa: CGTIRDSAYSYNEQFF; cdr3_nt: TGCGGAACAATCCGGGACAGCGCTTACTCCTACAATGAGCAGTTCTTC; v_call: TRBV29-1; clone_size: few; d_call: TRBD1; j_call: TRBJ2-1
cdr3_aa: CASSLGVAGRGYTF; cdr3_nt: TGTGCCAGCAGTTTAGGGGTGGCGGGGCGCGGCTACACCTTC; v_call: TRBV12-3/TRBV12-4; clone_size: -; d_call: -; j_call: TRBJ1-2
cdr3_aa: CATSRGVGRAGELFF; cdr3_nt: TGTGCCACCAGCAGAGGAGTCGGGCGGGCCGGGGAGCTGTTTTTT; v_call: TRBV15; clone_size: many; d_call: -; j_call: TRBJ2-2
cdr3_aa: CASSFGTGVKTQYF; cdr3_nt: TGTGCCAGCAGCTTCGGGACAGGGGTAAAGACCCAGTACTTC; v_call: TRBV5-6; clone_size: many; d_call: TRBD1; j_call: TRBJ2-5
cdr3_aa: CAASTSGGYEQYF; cdr3_nt: TGTGCCGCCTCAACTAGCGGGGGATACGAGCAGTACTTC; v_call: TRBV10-3; clone_size: many; d_call: TRBD2; j_call: TRBJ2-7
cdr3_aa: CASSLMFEGETQYF; cdr3_nt: TGTGCCAGCAGCTTAATGTTCGAGGGAGAGACCCAGTACTTC; v_call: TRBV7-2; clone_size: many; d_call: -; j_call: TRBJ2-5
cdr3_aa: CASSPGGGRRQPQHF; cdr3_nt: TGTGCCAGCAGCCCTGGGGGAGGAAGGAGGCAGCCCCAGCATTTT; v_call: TRBV7-2; clone_size: many; d_call: -; j_call: TRBJ1-5
cdr3_aa: CASSPDSVELFF; cdr3_nt: TGTGCCAGCAGCCCGGACAGCGTGGAGCTGTTTTTT; v_call: TRBV7-2; clone_size: few; d_call: -; j_call: TRBJ2-2
cdr3_aa: CASSEGTVGAYEQYF; cdr3_nt: TGTGCCAGCAGCGAAGGGACAGTTGGAGCCTACGAGCAGTACTTC; v_call: TRBV7-2; clone_size: many; d_call: TRBD1; j_call: TRBJ2-7